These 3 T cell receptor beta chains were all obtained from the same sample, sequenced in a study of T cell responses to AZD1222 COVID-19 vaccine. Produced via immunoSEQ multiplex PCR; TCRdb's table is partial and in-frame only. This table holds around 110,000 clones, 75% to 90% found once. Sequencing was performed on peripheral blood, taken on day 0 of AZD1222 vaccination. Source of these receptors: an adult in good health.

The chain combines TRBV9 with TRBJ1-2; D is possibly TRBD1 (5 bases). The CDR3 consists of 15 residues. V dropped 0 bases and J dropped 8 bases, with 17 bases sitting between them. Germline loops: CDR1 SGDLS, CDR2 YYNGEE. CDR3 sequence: CASSVEGRDPGGYTF. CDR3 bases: TGTGCCAGCAGCGTAGAGGGCAGGGATCCTGGCGGCTACACCTTC.

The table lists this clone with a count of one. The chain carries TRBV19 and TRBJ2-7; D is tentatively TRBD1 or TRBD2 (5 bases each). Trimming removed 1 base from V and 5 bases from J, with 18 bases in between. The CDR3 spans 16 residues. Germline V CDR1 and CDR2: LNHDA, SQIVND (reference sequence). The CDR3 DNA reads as TGTGCCAGTAGTATAGTCGGGGCGGGCGCTCGGCACGAGCAGTACTTC. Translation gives CASSIVGAGARHEQYF.

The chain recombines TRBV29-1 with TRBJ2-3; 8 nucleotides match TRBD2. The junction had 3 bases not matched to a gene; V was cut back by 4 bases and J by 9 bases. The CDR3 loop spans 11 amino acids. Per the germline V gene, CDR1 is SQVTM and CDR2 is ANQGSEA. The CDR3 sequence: CSVGERETQYF. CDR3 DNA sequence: TGCAGCGTTGGGGAGCGGGAGACGCAGTATTTT.